This TCR beta chain was recovered during a study of T cell responses to AZD1222 COVID-19 vaccine (dated by TCRdb to about 2021). With regard to the full study: Because spike-specific TCR depth and breadth did not differ between the two schedules, AZD1222 recipients who got a second dose at roughly 4 weeks were pooled with those who got a second dose at roughly 12 weeks. TCR sequencing was performed for 230 to 250 trial participants, of whom roughly 200 were given two doses of AZD1222 and some 26 were given two doses of MenACWY control vaccine. Enrollment into the trials was organized by age into subgroups of 18-55, 56-69 and 70-plus years, and those subgroups contained about 160, 30 and 59 TCR-sequenced participants, respectively. The research as a whole found: Conclusions about previously exposed vaccinees were limited because only 6 or 7 AZD1222 recipients were SARS-CoV-2 seropositive at baseline. A significant rise in spike-specific TCR breadth and depth was observed after two AZD1222 doses relative to day 0 and relative to MenACWY recipients. Vaccine-associated CD4 TCRs spanned the whole spike protein, with dominant responses in regions 160-218 and 743-854. Participants were mostly white British and included more females than males, and it was suggested by the authors that clonal diversity may have been underestimated. No day 14 peak-response samples were available, so repertoires were characterized only after the peak T cell response. Reportedly, close to half of the unique spike-specific TCRs recognized epitopes lying outside the regions that are mutated in the B.1.351 and B.1.1.7 variants. The 56-69-year group was small, and its depth increase did not reach significance, likely because of low power.

CDR1 and CDR2, looked up from the germline V gene, are MDHEN and SYDVKM. Taken from cysteine to phenylalanine, the CDR3 has 16 residues. The sequence is cut down to CDR3 DNA, 48 bases in frame from base 1. Clipping removes 5 bases from V and 1 base from J, with 6 as the unmatched junction base count. The CDR3 regions of human TCRbeta chains were analyzed by immunosequencing. Turning to the authors' computational methods: Repertoire TCRs were matched against a reference library of SARS-CoV-2-specific TCRs generated with the MIRA antigen-specificity platform. Breadth meant the fraction of unique TCRs that were SARS-CoV-2-associated, whereas depth meant the fraction of total T cells that were SARS-CoV-2-associated. Each spike-specific TCR was assigned to its reactive spike region and to a CD4 or CD8 class using the MIRA data. Log10-transformed breadth and depth values were compared by one-way ANOVA with Sidak's multiple comparisons tests. This immuneACCESS table, as held by TCRdb, lists in-frame sequences with V and J called but not all clones. Of the missing ones, under half trace to an unresolved V gene in checked studies; the others have no known cause. The V and J calls and clone size were taken over from that table, and D and trimming were inferred from the DNA. This sample comprises around 100,000 clones, roughly 91% of them detected only once. The biggest ten clones account for more than 1.5% of the sample.

A word on this clone: The specificity of this receptor is unknown. Base qualities were left out, and no much larger clone turns up one base away.

The sample's time point label, in plain terms: baseline before first vaccination. Vaccinee samples were obtained from the UK trials COV001 and COV002, which included a single-blind randomized controlled phase 2/3 trial of AZD1222 (ChAdOx1 nCoV-19) in healthy adults. For TCRbeta chain sequencing, PBMC samples from trial participants were taken at day 0 and at day 28 after the second dose. The specimen comprised peripheral blood, sampled on day 0 of AZD1222 vaccination. This sequence was found in an adult in good health. Recombination joined TRBV28 with TRBJ2-1, and 9 bases in between align with TRBD1. Here the CDR3 is given as CASSDGQGRSYNEQFF. The nucleotide sequence reads TGTGCCAGCAGTGATGGACAGGGGAGGTCCTACAATGAGCAGTTCTTC. Here the CDR3 is joined to the reference TRBV28 and TRBJ2-1 genes, and the full variable domain is: DVKVTQSSRYLVKRTGEKVFLECVQDMDHENMFWYRQDPGLGLRLIYFSYDVKMKEKGDIPEGYSVSREKKERFSLILESASTNQTSMYLCASSDGQGRSYNEQFFGPGTRLTVL.